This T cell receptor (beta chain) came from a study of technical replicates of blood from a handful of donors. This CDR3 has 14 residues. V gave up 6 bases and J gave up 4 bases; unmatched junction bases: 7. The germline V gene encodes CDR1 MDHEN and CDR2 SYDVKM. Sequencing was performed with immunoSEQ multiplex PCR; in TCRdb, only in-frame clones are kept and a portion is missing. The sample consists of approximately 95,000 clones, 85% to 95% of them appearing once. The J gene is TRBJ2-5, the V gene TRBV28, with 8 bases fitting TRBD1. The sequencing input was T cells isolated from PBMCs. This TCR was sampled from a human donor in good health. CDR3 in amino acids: CASSPDRGRETQYF. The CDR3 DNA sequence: TGTGCCAGCAGCCCCGACAGGGGTCGAGAGACCCAGTACTTC. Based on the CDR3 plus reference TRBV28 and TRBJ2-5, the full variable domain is DVKVTQSSRYLVKRTGEKVFLECVQDMDHENMFWYRQDPGLGLRLIYFSYDVKMKEKGDIPEGYSVSREKKERFSLILESASTNQTSMYLCASSPDRGRETQYFGPGTRLLVL.